The 27 T cell receptor beta chains given below trace back to one sample, sequenced in a study of CD8 T cells in ankylosing spondylitis. One entry per CDR3 protein, called by TCRdb with MiXCR from the 5' RACE reads. This sample yields 250,000 to 350,000 distinct CDR3 sequences, of which roughly 20% are seen a single time; 7.5% to 9.5% belongs to the top ten. Sequences were obtained from blood, either unsorted or a sorted T cell fraction (not recorded which). These receptors all stem from a male donor with ankylosing spondylitis or in good health (not recorded which).

V is TRBV29-1 and J is TRBJ1-2; D uncertain. The CDR3 runs 15 residues. Between the trimmed V and J ends, which lost 3 bases and 3 bases, there was a span of 17 bases. CDR1 SQVTM and CDR2 ANQGSEA come from the germline V gene. The CDR3 sequence is CSVDGEDPSHYGYTF. Written as DNA, the CDR3 is TGCAGCGTTGATGGAGAGGACCCTAGCCACTATGGCTACACCTTC.

As concerns this clonotype: The junction does not match germline at one end; this may be a read error. The chain carries TRBV15 and TRBJ1-4; D gene unclear. Germline V CDR1 and CDR2: LNHNV, YYDKDF (reference sequence). This CDR3 is built from 15 residues. The CDR3 DNA reads TGTGCCACCAGCAGAGTGGGAGTAACTAATGAAAAACTGCTTTTT. This encodes CATSRVGVTNEKLLF.

The count of this clonotype is one. One end of the junction is discordant with germline, which a read error may explain. This chain joins TRBV10-3 and TRBJ1-2, with D uncertain. The CDR3 is 15 residues long. Germline V gene data show CDR1 as ENHRY and CDR2 as SYGVKD. The CDR3, as DNA: TGTGCCATCAGTTGCGCTCTGGTCCCTAACTATGCCTACACCTTC. As protein: CAISCALVPNYAYTF.

The chain uses TRBV24-1 and TRBJ2-5; 9 positions agree with TRBD2. Germline trimming cut 3 bases from V and 4 bases from J; bases unmatched to any gene: 8. This CDR3 has 16 amino acids. The germline CDR1 and CDR2 sequences are KGHDR and SFDVKD. The DNA of the CDR3 is TGTGCCACCAGTGATGGTATTAGCGGGAGAGGAGAGACCCAGTACTTC. Translated: CATSDGISGRGETQYF.

This clonotype occurred a few times. The chain couples TRBV12-3 or TRBV12-4 to TRBJ1-1; 8 nucleotides line up with TRBD1. This CDR3 spans 14 amino acids. After removal of 7 bases from V and 4 bases from J, the junction contained 8 bases not matched to a gene. The CDR3 coding sequence is TGTGCCAGCAACCCCGGGACAGGCGGCACTGAAGCTTTCTTT. Residues: CASNPGTGGTEAFF.

This clonotype was observed a few times. This chain uses TRBV7-3 with TRBJ2-2; D gene uncertain. The germline V gene encodes CDR1 SGHTA and CDR2 FQGTGA. This CDR3 has 14 amino acids. The ends were cut back, 5 bases at V and 6 bases at J, with 13 bases in the middle. This CDR3 reads CASSPKPWAGELFF. The CDR3 DNA follows: TGTGCCAGCAGCCCGAAACCATGGGCCGGGGAGCTGTTTTTT.

This clonotype was observed a few times. J is TRBJ2-1 and V is TRBV14; no reliable D call. Germline V lookup: CDR1 SGHDN, CDR2 FVKESK. The CDR3 has 14 residues. V lost 0 bases to trimming and J lost 4 bases, with 7 bases between them. The CDR3 region is CASSQEGLYNEQFF. In nucleotides, the CDR3 is TGTGCCAGCAGCCAAGAAGGGCTTTACAATGAGCAGTTCTTC.

This chain connects TRBV29-1 to TRBJ2-2, with TRBD2 as a possible D gene (6 bases). Germline V gene sequence: CDR1 SQVTM, CDR2 ANQGSEA. The CDR3 sequence is 15 residues long. V lost 5 bases to trimming and J lost 0 bases, with 13 bases between them. The CDR3 DNA is TGCAGCGTTACTTTCCTAGCGCCGAACACCGGGGAGCTGTTTTTT. Translated: CSVTFLAPNTGELFF.

In the case of this clonotype: One junction end disagrees with the germline gene, perhaps due to a read error. The rearrangement joins TRBV11-2 to TRBJ2-1; D is possibly TRBD1 (6 bases). Per the germline V gene, CDR1 is SGHAT and CDR2 is FQNNGV. The CDR3 totals 18 residues. CDR3 DNA: TGTGCCAGCAGCCAGGGGTGGACAGCCTCCTTAACCTACAATGGGCAGTTCTTC. Amino acid sequence: CASSQGWTASLTYNGQFF.

This clonotype has just a few counts. This chain uses TRBV12-3 or TRBV12-4 with TRBJ2-2; D unclear. Trimming cost V 7 bases and J 7 bases, with 7 bases left between them. CDR3 length: 11 residues. The chain's CDR3 is CASNLGGELFF. CDR3 coding DNA: TGTGCCAGCAACCTGGGCGGGGAGCTGTTTTTT.

The chain employs TRBV28 and TRBJ1-3, with TRBD1 matching over 7 bases. The J segment lost 1 base and the V segment lost 5 bases, leaving 8 bases of the junction unmatched. CDR1 and CDR2 from the germline V gene are MDHEN and SYDVKM. The CDR3 length is 16 residues. The chain's CDR3 is CASSEDRVLSGNTIYF. The CDR3 DNA sequence: TGTGCCAGCAGTGAAGACAGGGTACTGTCTGGAAACACCATATATTTT.

The chain employs TRBV6-2 or TRBV6-3 and TRBJ2-7; D may be TRBD1 or TRBD2 (5 bases each). Germline V gives CDR1 MNHEY, CDR2 SVGEGT. CDR3 length equals 16 residues. Trimming stripped 5 bases from V and 2 bases from J, with 19 bases between. The CDR3 region is CASSAFGGAFTYEQYV. The CDR3 DNA is TGTGCCAGCAGTGCCTTTGGGGGAGCCTTTACCTACGAGCAGTACGTC.

The chain employs TRBV5-4 and TRBJ1-1; D call uncertain. Trimming cost V 0 bases and J 8 bases, with 11 bases left between them. The CDR3 consists of 13 residues. Germline CDR1 and CDR2: SGHNT and YYREEE (reference sequence). This chain's CDR3 is CASSLEYRNEAFF. CDR3 in DNA: TGTGCCAGCAGCTTGGAGTACAGAAACGAAGCTTTCTTT.

This clonotype was seen many times. The rearrangement uses TRBV29-1 and TRBJ1-2; D remains unclear. V dropped 3 bases and J dropped 2 bases, with 1 base sitting between them. Germline CDR1 is SQVTM and CDR2 is ANQGSEA. The CDR3 sequence is 10 residues long. The CDR3 DNA reads TGCAGCGTTGAGAACTATGGCTACACCTTC. It is translated as CSVENYGYTF.

This clonotype was seen a handful of times. This chain joins TRBV5-1 and TRBJ2-1; D unclear. The CDR3 covers 15 residues. Trimming removed 1 base from V and 1 base from J, with 9 bases in between. The germline V gene has CDR1 SGHRS and CDR2 YFSETQ. In DNA, the CDR3 is TGCGCCAGCAGCTTGATGGCCGAGTCCTACAATGAGCAGTTCTTC. This sequence encodes CASSLMAESYNEQFF.

This clonotype was recorded a few times. V is TRBV29-1 and J is TRBJ1-1; D is ambiguous. The germline V gene encodes CDR1 SQVTM and CDR2 ANQGSEA. V dropped 4 bases and J dropped 2 bases, with 8 bases sitting between them. The CDR3 is made up of 12 amino acids. As DNA, the CDR3 is TGCAGCGTTGTGCCGACTAACACTGAAGCTTTCTTT. It is translated as CSVVPTNTEAFF.

This clonotype was seen a handful of times. The chain links TRBV12-3 or TRBV12-4 to TRBJ2-1; D may be TRBD1 (6 bases). The CDR3 is 14 residues long. Trimming removed 5 bases at V and 6 bases at J, with 14 bases between. The DNA of the CDR3 is TGTGCCAGCAGTCTACAGGGATTCGGCAATGAGCAGTTCTTC. It specifies CASSLQGFGNEQFF.

This clonotype was seen a handful of times. The chain couples TRBV9 to TRBJ2-3, with TRBD2 identical over 9 bases. CDR1 and CDR2 (germline): SGDLS, YYNGEE. Unmatched junction bases numbered 6, after V lost 0 bases and J lost 4 bases. The CDR3 extends over 16 amino acids. Written as DNA, the CDR3 is TGTGCCAGCAGCGTAGAGTCTAGCGGGAAGGCAGATACGCAGTATTTT. Its translation: CASSVESSGKADTQYF.

The sample holds a few counts of this clonotype. V and J are TRBV5-1 and TRBJ1-1, with no clear D. CDR1 SGHRS and CDR2 YFSETQ come from the germline V gene. The V and J ends lost 1 base and 3 bases respectively, with 13 bases between them. The CDR3 loop spans 15 amino acids. The CDR3 spells CASSLRVGGDTEAFF. In DNA form, the CDR3 reads TGCGCCAGCAGCTTGAGGGTGGGAGGCGACACTGAAGCTTTCTTT.

The V gene is TRBV5-1, the J gene TRBJ1-1; TRBD1 aligns across 7 bases. Per germline, CDR1 SGHRS and CDR2 YFSETQ. CDR3 length: 17 residues. Trimming removed 0 bases from V and 0 bases from J; junction bases left unmatched: 8. This chain's CDR3 is CASSLDRTGQMNTEAFF. CDR3 sequence (DNA): TGCGCCAGCAGCTTGGACCGTACGGGACAGATGAACACTGAAGCTTTCTTT.

The CDR3 DNA follows: TGTGCCAGCAGCTTAGCCCGGACTAGCGGGAGAACCCAGAAAGAGCGGAGCACAGATACGCAGTATTTT. Residues: CASSLARTSGRTQKERSTDTQYF. This chain connects TRBV11-1 to TRBJ2-3; 13 bases line up with TRBD2. V gave up 0 bases and J gave up 0 bases; unmatched junction bases: 18. Germline assignment: CDR1 SGHAT and CDR2 FQDESV (reference sequence). The CDR3 loop spans 23 amino acids.

This clonotype was found many times. Written as DNA, the CDR3 is TGCAGTGCCGGGCCACAGACGCAGTATTTT. Protein sequence: CSAGPQTQYF. This chain joins TRBV20-1 and TRBJ2-3, with D unclear. Germline V gene data show CDR1 as DFQATT and CDR2 as SNEGSKA (reference sequence). The CDR3 extends over 10 amino acids. Trimming stripped 6 bases from V and 9 bases from J, with 10 bases between.

The V gene is TRBV7-3, the J gene TRBJ2-6, with D tentatively TRBD1 (6 bases). The V gene lost 4 bases and the J gene lost 0 bases, with 7 bases spanning the gap. The germline V gene encodes CDR1 SGHTA and CDR2 FQGTGA. There are 15 residues in the CDR3. The CDR3 region is CASSSGHSGANVLTF. The CDR3, as DNA: TGTGCCAGCAGCTCGGGACACTCTGGGGCCAACGTCCTGACTTTC.

There are many counts of this clonotype. This sequence joins TRBV20-1 and TRBJ2-1; D remains ambiguous. The CDR3 is 15 residues long. Germline V gives CDR1 DFQATT, CDR2 SNEGSKA (reference sequence). V dropped 5 bases and J dropped 6 bases, with 20 bases sitting between them. This CDR3 reads CSAPSSLGRPNEQFF. As DNA, the CDR3 is TGCAGTGCTCCCTCCTCCCTCGGACGGCCCAATGAGCAGTTCTTC.

This clonotype was picked up a small number of times. The V and J genes are TRBV29-1 and TRBJ2-6; the D is unclear. V gave up 4 bases and J gave up 0 bases, with 10 bases separating them. This CDR3 has 15 amino acids. In germline, CDR1 is SQVTM, CDR2 ANQGSEA. CDR3 sequence: CSVADGSSGANVLTF. In DNA, the CDR3 is TGCAGCGTTGCAGACGGAAGCTCTGGGGCCAACGTCCTGACTTTC.

The chain uses TRBV25-1 and TRBJ1-2; the match to TRBD1 covers 9 bases. The CDR3 is 14 residues long. Germline V lookup: CDR1 MGHDK, CDR2 SYGVNS. The V gene end was trimmed by 4 bases and the J gene end by 4 bases; junction bases not matched to a gene: 4. The CDR3 sequence: CASSGRGQGYGYTF. Here the CDR3 DNA reads TGTGCCAGCAGTGGAAGGGGACAGGGCTATGGCTACACCTTC.

This clonotype appeared a few times. The chain joins TRBV4-1 to TRBJ1-3; D is possibly TRBD1 (5 bases). The length of the CDR3 is 16 residues. V dropped 1 base and J dropped 0 bases, with 10 bases sitting between them. Germline values: CDR1 MGHRA, CDR2 YSYEKL. The CDR3 DNA reads as TGCGCCAGCAGCCAAGCCCCAGGGTTCTCTGGAAACACCATATATTTT. Protein product: CASSQAPGFSGNTIYF.